The sequence of this T cell receptor (beta chain) was determined in a study of blood T cell repertoires in COVID-19. Overall study: The United States, Italy and Spain provided the acute and convalescent COVID-19 samples. Sources were T cells, B-cell-depleted T cells, or PBMCs; the material itself was cDNA or gDNA.

Study processing details: Reference gene primers were amplified, and this amplification served to estimate nucleated cell counts. The assay was immunoSEQ multiplex PCR, and TCRdb's table has in-frame clones only and misses some. V, J and clone size are taken as reported in that table, and D and trimming were inferred from the DNA itself. The repertoire has 200,000 or so clones, around 80% of them found once; the top ten carry around 2.4%. CDR3 length: 13 amino acids. The V end lost 6 bases, the J end lost 3 bases, and 10 bases lay between the germline ends. The V gene's germline CDR1 is KGHSH and CDR2 LQKENI.

This sequence originates from a man between 40 and 49 years old who had recovered from COVID-19. This rearrangement joins TRBV18 to TRBJ2-3; TRBD2 might be the D (6 bases). The sequenced sample consisted of peripheral blood. The CDR3 reads CASSPGRTDTQYF. The CDR3 coding sequence is TGTGCCAGCTCTCCGGGGAGGACAGATACGCAGTATTTT.